These 8 T cell receptor beta chains were all obtained from the same sample, sequenced in a study of shared clonotypes between healthy human individuals. Clones were sequenced by immunoSEQ multiplex PCR, and TCRdb holds only the in-frame ones, with some missing. In the table there are some 1,600,000 clones, approximately 98% of which are singletons. The material sequenced was naive CD4+ T cells sorted from blood. As for subset: CD45RA+ positively selected. These receptors originate from a man younger than 45 in good health.

CDR3 residues: CASSTIDRGDTEAFF. CDR3 coding DNA: TGTGCCAGTAGTACCATCGACAGGGGCGACACTGAAGCTTTCTTT. The chain has TRBV19 and TRBJ1-1; 8 bases are a match to TRBD1. The germline CDR1 and CDR2 sequences are LNHDA and SQIVND (reference sequence). The CDR3 has 15 amino acids. After removal of 4 bases from V and 3 bases from J, the junction contained 7 bases not matched to a gene.

V usage is TRBV5-5 and J usage is TRBJ2-5; D uncertain. V was clipped by 1 base and J by 5 bases, with 12 bases between them. In germline, CDR1 is SGHKS, CDR2 YYEKEE (reference sequence). The CDR3 has 14 residues. The CDR3 protein is CASSLLVGMETQYF. CDR3 in DNA: TGTGCCAGCAGCTTGTTGGTGGGAATGGAGACCCAGTACTTC.

The rearrangement links TRBV27 to TRBJ2-6, with D possibly matching TRBD2 (7 bases). Trimming took 4 bases from V and 3 from J, leaving 10 bases between them. This CDR3 has 15 amino acids. Germline V gives CDR1 MNHEY, CDR2 SMNVEV (reference sequence). The CDR3 loop is CASSWGGGGANVLTF. CDR3 DNA sequence: TGTGCCAGCAGTTGGGGAGGGGGTGGGGCCAACGTCCTGACTTTC.

The rearrangement uses TRBV18 and TRBJ1-2, with D perhaps TRBD1 (5 bases). CDR1 and CDR2 from the germline V gene are KGHSH and LQKENI. The CDR3 sequence is 12 residues long. V lost 2 bases, J lost 5 bases, and 6 bases lay in between. CDR3 residues: CASSPTGYGYTF. The CDR3 DNA follows: TGTGCCAGCTCACCAACAGGATATGGCTACACCTTC.

The V call is TRBV5-5, the J call TRBJ2-2; the match to TRBD2 covers 14 bases. The CDR3 length is 16 residues. Per germline, CDR1 SGHKS and CDR2 YYEKEE (reference sequence). The junction had 5 bases not matched to a gene; V was cut back by 3 bases and J by 7 bases. The CDR3 DNA reads as TGTGCCAGCAGCTCTGGACTAGCGGGAGGCGTCGGGGAGCTGTTTTTT. Translation: CASSSGLAGGVGELFF.

The chain couples TRBV28 to TRBJ2-2; 7 nucleotides agree with TRBD1. The germline V gene encodes CDR1 MDHEN and CDR2 SYDVKM. CDR3 length: 15 residues. J gave up 6 bases and V 6 bases, and 10 bases lay outside the gene matches. CDR3: CASSHGTAQSGELFF. The CDR3 nucleotides read TGTGCCAGCAGCCACGGGACAGCCCAGTCCGGGGAGCTGTTTTTT.

This clone was picked up one time. The V call is TRBV28, the J call TRBJ2-5; TRBD2 matches 7 bases. With V trimmed by 3 bases and J by 3 bases, 4 bases remained unmatched. Germline V gene lookup returns CDR1 MDHEN and CDR2 SYDVKM. The CDR3 sequence is 14 residues long. CDR3 sequence reads: CASSLVGLEETQYF. The CDR3 bases are TGTGCCAGCAGTTTGGTCGGACTAGAAGAGACCCAGTACTTC.

This chain uses TRBV19 with TRBJ2-7; no clear D. With 5 bases removed from V and 4 bases from J, the gap between germline ends came to 15 bases. The CDR3 is made up of 14 amino acids. Germline V gene lookup returns CDR1 LNHDA and CDR2 SQIVND (reference sequence). CDR3 protein: CASSEGILSYEQYF. As DNA, the CDR3 is TGTGCCAGTAGTGAAGGGATATTGTCGTACGAGCAGTACTTC.